A selection of T cell receptor beta chains follows, all from one sample in a study of blood T cell repertoires in COVID-19. Libraries were prepared by immunoSEQ multiplex PCR; TCRdb keeps only in-frame clonotypes and omits some of them. The sample contains about 190,000 clones, approximately 85% of which appear only once. Input material: peripheral blood. These TCRs come from a man older than 75 with COVID-19, enrolled during active disease. Both conserved end residues are part of each CDR3. The D gene is left open where the match is weak. Clone size is shown for a subset of rows, as once, few, many or a class of expanded clone.

j_call,v_call,d_call,clone_size,cdr3_nt,cdr3_aa
TRBJ1-1,TRBV6-5,-,few,TGTGCCAGCAGTTCCGACACTGAAGCTTTCTTT,CASSSDTEAFF
TRBJ2-5,TRBV10-2,TRBD2,few,TGCGCCAGCAGTGACTTAGGGACTAGGGAGACCCAGTACTTC,CASSDLGTRETQYF
TRBJ2-7,TRBV7-2,-,-,TGTGCCAGCAGCCCCGCCGTAAGTAGCGACTACGAGCAGTACTTC,CASSPAVSSDYEQYF
TRBJ2-7,TRBV18,TRBD1,-,TGTGCCAGCTCACCTGGGACAGGGTCCTACGAGCAGTACTTC,CASSPGTGSYEQYF
TRBJ1-4,TRBV4-2,-,-,TGTGCCAGCAGCCAGATTGAAGGGGGGGCGCATGAAAAACTGTTTTTT,CASSQIEGGAHEKLFF
TRBJ1-3,TRBV5-4,TRBD1,once,TGTGGGACAGGCAACAGCTCTGGAAACACCATATATTTT,CGTGNSSGNTIYF
TRBJ2-3,TRBV5-1,-,few,TGCGCCAGCAGCTTGGAGGAGGGGACAGATACGCAGTATTTT,CASSLEEGTDTQYF
TRBJ1-2,TRBV4-2,-,-,TGTGCCAGCAGCCGGGTAGAGCGTGATCCTAACTATGGCTACACCTTC,CASSRVERDPNYGYTF
TRBJ2-2,TRBV18,TRBD1,-,TGTGCCAGCTCCCAAGGACAGGCCGGGGAGCTGTTTTTT,CASSQGQAGELFF
TRBJ2-2,TRBV6-2/TRBV6-3,-,-,TGTGCCAGCAGTCCCTGGGGGCGCCTGAACACCGGGGAGCTGTTTTTT,CASSPWGRLNTGELFF
TRBJ2-3,TRBV5-1,TRBD2,-,TGCGCCAGCAGCTTGGCCGATTGGCTAGCGGGCACAGATACGCAGTATTTT,CASSLADWLAGTDTQYF
TRBJ2-4,TRBV5-4,TRBD2,-,TGTGCCAGCAGCTCTCCGGCTAGCGGGGGGGACATTCAGTACTTC,CASSSPASGGDIQYF
TRBJ2-5,TRBV2,-,-,TGTGCCAGCAGTGACAGCCGGGGTTTCCAAGAGACCCAGTACTTC,CASSDSRGFQETQYF
TRBJ2-1,TRBV11-2,TRBD1,-,TGTGCCAGCAGACACCCGGGACAGGGGGATTATGAGCAGTTCTTC,CASRHPGQGDYEQFF
TRBJ1-1,TRBV18,-,-,TGTGCCAGCTCACCAGGGGAGACTGAAGCTTTCTTT,CASSPGETEAFF
TRBJ1-6,TRBV5-1,TRBD1,-,TGCGCCAGCAGCCTACAGGGGGATACACAGTCACCCCTCCACTTT,CASSLQGDTQSPLHF
TRBJ1-2,TRBV9,TRBD1,-,TGTGCCAGCAGCGTAGAGGGGACAGGGGTTTTTGGCTACACCTTC,CASSVEGTGVFGYTF
TRBJ1-2,TRBV5-5,-,once,TGTGCCAGCAGCTCGTTACAGGGTTCCACTGGCTACACCTTC,CASSSLQGSTGYTF
TRBJ2-3,TRBV24-1,TRBD2,-,TGTGCCACCAGTGATCCCCGGGGGGAAGATACGCAGTATTTT,CATSDPRGEDTQYF
TRBJ1-3,TRBV6-1,TRBD1,-,TGTGCCAGCAGTGAACACAGGGGTTCAGGAAACACCATATATTTT,CASSEHRGSGNTIYF
TRBJ1-6,TRBV5-5,TRBD1,-,TGTGCCAGCAGCCGGACAGGGACGACCTATAATTCACCCCTCCACTTT,CASSRTGTTYNSPLHF
TRBJ1-2,TRBV6-2/TRBV6-3,-,-,TGTGCCAGCAGTTACCCCATAGCTAACTATGGCTACACCTTC,CASSYPIANYGYTF
TRBJ1-1,TRBV11-3,TRBD1,-,TGTGCCAGCAGCTCGACAGGGGGCAATGAAGCTTTCTTT,CASSSTGGNEAFF
TRBJ1-2,TRBV4-1,TRBD1,-,TGCGCCAGCAGCCAAGATTTGGGACAGTCTTGCACCTTC,CASSQDLGQSCTF
TRBJ1-4,TRBV18,-,-,TGTGCCAGCTCACCGACAGGAAATGAAAAACTGTTTTTT,CASSPTGNEKLFF
TRBJ2-2,TRBV18,-,once,TGTGCCAGCTCGCGGAGACAGTCAGACACCGGGGAGCTGTTTTTT,CASSRRQSDTGELFF
TRBJ2-1,TRBV3-1/TRBV3-2,-,-,TGTGCCAGCAGCCAGGCGGGATCCTACAATGAGCAGTTCTTC,CASSQAGSYNEQFF
TRBJ2-1,TRBV11-3,TRBD2,-,TGTGCCAGCAGCTTCGGGCAGCGGGGGGGCAATGAGCAGTTCTTC,CASSFGQRGGNEQFF
TRBJ2-3,TRBV11-3,-,-,TGTGCCAGCAGCCCACGGCTGGGACACCTGAGAGCAGATACGCAGTATTTT,CASSPRLGHLRADTQYF
TRBJ2-7,TRBV6-5,TRBD1,once,TGTGCCAGCAGGAGTGGGACAGGGATATGGAGCGAGCAGTACTTC,CASRSGTGIWSEQYF
TRBJ1-5,TRBV2,TRBD1,-,TGTGCCAGCAGGAAACAGACAGGGGTGAGCAATCAGCCCCAGCATTTT,CASRKQTGVSNQPQHF
TRBJ2-6,TRBV6-5,-,few,TGTGCCAGCAGTCAGGGCCCTGGGGCCAACGTCCTGACTTTC,CASSQGPGANVLTF
TRBJ1-3,TRBV11-3,-,few,TGTGCCAGCAGCTCACAACCTGGTCCTGGAAACACCATATATTTT,CASSSQPGPGNTIYF
TRBJ2-7,TRBV5-6,-,-,TGTGCCAGCAGCCCCCTAGACCCCAGGGGCGAGCAGTACTTC,CASSPLDPRGEQYF
TRBJ1-2,TRBV6-5,TRBD1,once,TGTGCCAGCACCTCCCCCGGCAGGGGGGACTATGGCTACACCTTC,CASTSPGRGDYGYTF
TRBJ1-6,TRBV3-1/TRBV3-2,-,-,TGTGCCAGCAGCCAAGCGGATTCACCCCTCCACTTT,CASSQADSPLHF
TRBJ1-3,TRBV5-5,TRBD1,-,TGTGCCAGCAGCTTGGACAGGGGTTATGGAAACACCATATATTTT,CASSLDRGYGNTIYF
TRBJ1-2,TRBV19,TRBD1,-,TGTGCCAGTAGTGTACCGGGACAGGTTTATGGCTACACCTTC,CASSVPGQVYGYTF
TRBJ2-3,TRBV4-2,-,-,TGTGCCAGCAGCCAAGAAATGGGTCCCCCAGGGCCGAGCACAGATACGCAGTATTTT,CASSQEMGPPGPSTDTQYF
TRBJ2-3,TRBV5-1,TRBD2,-,TGCGCCAGCAGGGCGTTCGTGGGAGGGGGCACAGATACGCAGTATTTT,CASRAFVGGGTDTQYF
TRBJ1-2,TRBV6-5,-,-,TGTGCCAGCGGTCCCGGCTCCGGCGGCGGCTACACCTTC,CASGPGSGGGYTF
TRBJ2-7,TRBV11-2,TRBD1,once,TGTGCCAGCAGCTTAGAACCCACCGGGACAGAGTACTTC,CASSLEPTGTEYF
TRBJ1-6,TRBV5-1,TRBD1,-,TGCGCCAGCAGCTTGTCGATCGGACAGGGTAATTCACCCCTCCACTTT,CASSLSIGQGNSPLHF
TRBJ1-3,TRBV5-1,-,-,TGCGCCAGCAGCTCGGGGTCCTTAGATACTGGAAACACCATATATTTT,CASSSGSLDTGNTIYF
TRBJ1-2,TRBV6-5,-,-,TGTGCCAGCAGGGACACTAACTATGGCTACACCTTC,CASRDTNYGYTF
TRBJ2-7,TRBV5-6,TRBD1,-,TGTGCCAGCAGCTTGAGGGACAGGGGGCTGGGGGAGCAGTACTTC,CASSLRDRGLGEQYF
TRBJ2-2,TRBV7-9,TRBD1,-,TGTGCCAGCAGCTTATGGACCGGGACAGAGAACACCGGGGAGCTGTTTTTT,CASSLWTGTENTGELFF
TRBJ1-1,TRBV4-2,-,-,TGTGCCAGCAGCCGGGGCGAGAACACTGAAGCTTTCTTT,CASSRGENTEAFF
TRBJ1-6,TRBV27,-,-,TGTGCCAGCAGTCCATTTATGAGGTCCTATAATTCACCCCTCCACTTT,CASSPFMRSYNSPLHF
TRBJ1-2,TRBV2,-,-,TGTGCCAGCAGTAAGACAGACGATGGCTACACCTTC,CASSKTDDGYTF
TRBJ1-5,TRBV9,-,-,TGTGCCAGCAGCGTAGGCCACGAGTTGAATCAGCCCCAGCATTTT,CASSVGHELNQPQHF
TRBJ1-1,TRBV5-4,-,-,TGTGCCAGCAGCCAGAACCCCTCCCGAACATACATGAACACTGAAGCTTTCTTT,CASSQNPSRTYMNTEAFF
TRBJ1-2,TRBV25-1,-,-,TGTGCCAGCAGTGATCTAAATCCCAGGGTGGCGAACTATGGCTACACCTTC,CASSDLNPRVANYGYTF
TRBJ1-6,TRBV3-1/TRBV3-2,-,-,TGTGCCAGCAGACAGGTACAGGATTCACCCCTCCACTTT,CASRQVQDSPLHF